A single sample gave rise to the 27 T cell receptor beta chains below, sequenced in a study of early T cells in non-severe SARS-CoV-2 infection. TCRdb recomputed calls from the 5' RACE reads with MiXCR, one row per CDR3 protein. The sample lists roughly 69,000 distinct CDR3 sequences; more than 7% were seen once. The sample in question was whole blood, obtained at baseline. These receptors were taken from an adult who was a healthcare worker with PCR-confirmed SARS-CoV-2 infection or an uninfected control (not recorded which).

This chain joins TRBV27 and TRBJ2-3; TRBD2 is a possible D gene (7 bases). Trimming stripped 7 bases from V and 3 bases from J, with 14 bases between. The germline V gene has CDR1 MNHEY and CDR2 SMNVEV (reference sequence). The CDR3 sequence is 14 residues long. The CDR3 DNA reads TGTGCCAGCACCGTGGGGGGGCCGACAGATACGCAGTATTTT. It translates to CASTVGGPTDTQYF.

The chain recombines TRBV7-9 with TRBJ2-5; D is perhaps TRBD2 (5 bases). V lost 1 base and J 12 bases, leaving 15 bases between the germline ends. CDR3 length equals 13 residues. Germline V lookup: CDR1 SEHNR, CDR2 FQNEAQ (reference sequence). This CDR3 reads CASSLDEGYTEYF. The DNA of the CDR3 is TGTGCCAGCAGCTTAGATGAGGGCTACACCGAGTACTTC.

This clonotype was found a few times. V is TRBV5-1 and J is TRBJ2-5; 13 positions agree with TRBD2. This CDR3 has 15 amino acids. With V trimmed by 4 bases and J by 5 bases, 5 bases remained unmatched. CDR1 and CDR2 from the germline V gene are SGHRS and YFSETQ. The CDR3 DNA is TGCGCCAGCAGCAGTGGACTAGCGGGAGTTGAGACCCAGTACTTC. This translates into CASSSGLAGVETQYF. The full variable domain, in which reference TRBV5-1 and TRBJ2-5 provide the parts outside the CDR3, is KAGVTQTPRYLIKTRGQQVTLSCSPISGHRSVSWYQQTPGQGLQFLFEYFSETQRNKGNFPGRFSGRQFSNSRSEMNVSTLELGDSALYLCASSSGLAGVETQYFGPGTRLLVL.

This clonotype was picked up a small number of times. The chain has TRBV12-3 or TRBV12-4 and TRBJ2-1; TRBD1 matches 7 bases. The CDR3 covers 15 residues. The ends lost 5 bases at V and 6 bases at J; junction bases unmatched: 10. CDR3 sequence (DNA): TGTGCCAGCAGTGCCCCCACAGGGGTTTTCAATGAGCAGTTCTTC. As protein: CASSAPTGVFNEQFF.

This clonotype showed up many times. The chain recombines TRBV5-1 with TRBJ2-5; D is undetermined. V dropped 7 bases and J dropped 5 bases, with 15 bases sitting between them. Germline V gives CDR1 SGHRS, CDR2 YFSETQ. CDR3 length: 13 residues. CDR3 in DNA: TGCGCCAGCGCTGTTAACTTGCGGGAGACCCAGTACTTC. This gives the protein CASAVNLRETQYF.

This clonotype was seen repeatedly, ten times or more. The chain has TRBV20-1 and TRBJ2-5, with 13 bases that match TRBD2. Germline assignment: CDR1 DFQATT and CDR2 SNEGSKA (reference sequence). V was pared by 3 bases and J by 5 bases, with 12 bases of the junction left unmatched. The CDR3 sequence is 17 residues long. Here the CDR3 reads CSASGTSGDLMGETQYF. In DNA, the CDR3 is TGCAGTGCTAGTGGGACTAGCGGGGATTTGATGGGGGAGACCCAGTACTTC.

The chain recombines TRBV11-1 with TRBJ2-7; unclear D gene. With 5 bases removed from V and 7 bases from J, the gap between germline ends came to 18 bases. Germline-derived CDR1 and CDR2 are SGHAT and FQDESV (reference sequence). This CDR3 is built from 14 residues. The CDR3 bases are TGTGCCAGCAGCCCCGGGCCAAACCTCTGGGAGCAGTACTTC. This codes for CASSPGPNLWEQYF.

This clonotype was found a few times. This chain connects TRBV7-3 to TRBJ1-6; 7 positions agree with TRBD1. With 7 bases clipped from V and 8 bases from J, the junction kept 8 bases outside the gene matches. The CDR3 extends over 14 amino acids. Germline V gene sequence: CDR1 SGHTA, CDR2 FQGTGA. CDR3: CASNWDSAHSPLHF. CDR3 coding DNA: TGTGCCAGCAACTGGGACAGCGCCCATTCACCCCTCCACTTT.

The genes are TRBV7-9 and TRBJ2-1; possibly TRBD2 for D (6 bases). The germline gives CDR1 SEHNR, CDR2 FQNEAQ (reference sequence). CDR3 length: 10 residues. The ends were cut back, 8 bases at V and 8 bases at J, with 7 bases in the middle. Written as DNA, the CDR3 is TGTGCCAGCGGCGGGGATGAGCAGTTCTTC. Translating gives CASGGDEQFF.

This clonotype was seen ten or more times. The rearrangement joins TRBV5-1 to TRBJ2-2; 8 bases are a match to TRBD1. V lost 3 bases, J lost 12 bases, and 4 bases stayed unmatched. Germline assignment: CDR1 SGHRS and CDR2 YFSETQ. The CDR3 loop spans 12 amino acids. The CDR3 region has the DNA TGCGCCAGCAGCTCGGACAGGGTTAAGCTGTTTTTT. It encodes CASSSDRVKLFF.

The table lists this clonotype with a few counts. The chain joins TRBV5-6 to TRBJ2-3; 7 bases are shared with TRBD2. Losses at the gene ends were 4 bases for V and 5 bases for J; bases not matched to a gene: 7. The length of the CDR3 is 14 residues. Germline CDR1 SGHDT, CDR2 YYEEEE. The CDR3 protein is CASSKSGAGDTQYF. CDR3 bases: TGTGCCAGCAGCAAAAGCGGGGCGGGAGATACGCAGTATTTT. The variable domain in full, with the rest retrieved from reference TRBV5-6 and TRBJ2-3, is DAGVTQSPTHLIKTRGQQVTLRCSPKSGHDTVSWYQQALGQGPQFIFQYYEEEERQRGNFPDRFSGHQFPNYSSELNVNALLLGDSALYLCASSKSGAGDTQYFGPGTRLTVL.

This clonotype was recorded at least ten times. V usage is TRBV20-1 and J usage is TRBJ1-1; D gene unclear. The germline CDR1 and CDR2 sequences are DFQATT and SNEGSKA (reference sequence). There are 11 residues in the CDR3. Trimming left V 5 bases short and J 3 bases short, with 7 bases between. CDR3: CSAERDTEAFF. The CDR3, as DNA: TGCAGTGCTGAAAGGGACACTGAAGCTTTCTTT.

The rearrangement joins TRBV19 to TRBJ2-7; D may be TRBD1 (6 bases). Germline V gene data show CDR1 as LNHDA and CDR2 as SQIVND (reference sequence). The CDR3 covers 14 residues. The V gene lost 4 bases and the J gene lost 0 bases, with 10 bases spanning the gap. The CDR3 DNA reads TGTGCCAGTAGTAGGCAGGGGAGCTCCTACGAGCAGTACTTC. Its protein product is CASSRQGSSYEQYF.

This clonotype was recorded at least ten times. The chain uses TRBV12-3 or TRBV12-4 and TRBJ1-4; D uncertain. The CDR3 contains 14 residues. Trimming shortened V by 5 bases and J by 3 bases, and 10 bases separated the two germline ends. CDR3 nucleotides: TGTGCCAGCAGTCGGACCGGGTCTAATGAAAAACTGTTTTTT. The encoded protein is CASSRTGSNEKLFF.

A few counts support this clonotype. The V gene is TRBV5-1, the J gene TRBJ2-7; 7 nucleotides line up with TRBD1. The CDR3 has 15 residues. CDR1 SGHRS and CDR2 YFSETQ come from the germline V gene. The junction had 8 bases not matched to a gene; V was cut back by 0 bases and J by 5 bases. The CDR3 spells CASSLAATGIDEQYF. CDR3 nucleotide sequence: TGCGCCAGCAGCTTGGCCGCGACAGGGATTGACGAGCAGTACTTC.

This clonotype has a handful of counts. The chain carries TRBV20-1 and TRBJ2-7; a weak D match, TRBD1 (5 bases). V was clipped by 2 bases and J by 0 bases, with 17 bases between them. Germline V gene sequence: CDR1 DFQATT, CDR2 SNEGSKA (reference sequence). The CDR3 extends over 16 amino acids. This CDR3 reads CSARSQAGYASYEQYF. CDR3 DNA sequence: TGCAGTGCTAGATCCCAGGCAGGGTACGCCTCCTACGAGCAGTACTTC.

This clonotype was seen ten or more times. The chain combines TRBV6-2 or TRBV6-3 with TRBJ1-5; D call uncertain. The CDR3 is 13 amino acids. Looked up from germline, CDR1 is MNHEY and CDR2 is SVGEGT. Trimming took 8 bases from V and 3 from J, leaving 11 bases between them. CDR3 amino acids: CASGATDNQPQHF. In nucleotides, the CDR3 is TGTGCCAGCGGCGCCACAGACAATCAGCCCCAGCATTTT.

This clonotype has a count of ten or more. The V call is TRBV4-3, the J call TRBJ1-5, with a weak D call TRBD1 (5 bases). Trimming took 5 bases from V and 9 from J, leaving 11 bases between them. The germline V gene has CDR1 LGHNA and CDR2 YSLEER. The CDR3 extends over 12 amino acids. The CDR3 coding sequence is TGCGCCAGCAGCATGGGGGGAGGGCCCCAGCATTTT. Residues: CASSMGGGPQHF.

The chain links TRBV10-3 to TRBJ1-1; maybe TRBD1 (6 bases). The germline gives CDR1 ENHRY, CDR2 SYGVKD. CDR3 size: 14 residues. V was cut by 8 bases and J by 2 bases, with 15 bases left in between. The CDR3 spells CAISARDTNTEAFF. Here the CDR3 DNA reads TGTGCCATCTCGGCTCGGGACACAAACACTGAAGCTTTCTTT.

This clonotype was seen at least ten times. The rearrangement links TRBV7-9 to TRBJ2-3, with TRBD2 matching 11 bases. The ends lost 4 bases at V and 2 bases at J; junction bases unmatched: 17. Germline lookup yields CDR1 SEHNR and CDR2 FQNEAQ (reference sequence). This CDR3 spans 20 amino acids. CDR3 region: CASSSISTSGSHRNTDTQYF. CDR3 sequence (DNA): TGTGCCAGCAGCTCGATAAGTACTAGCGGGAGCCATCGCAACACAGATACGCAGTATTTT.

This clonotype was counted between two and nine times. The V and J genes are TRBV6-6 and TRBJ2-2, with 7 bases fitting TRBD1. CDR3 length: 16 residues. Germline V gives CDR1 MNHNY, CDR2 SVGAGI (reference sequence). The trim removed 8 bases at V and 0 bases at J, leaving 9 bases unmatched. The CDR3 coding sequence is TGTGCCAGCGCCCCCTCAGGGGGTTCGAACACCGGGGAGCTGTTTTTT. It is translated as CASAPSGGSNTGELFF.

The chain combines TRBV20-1 with TRBJ1-4; D unclear. The CDR3 covers 13 residues. V lost 3 bases, J lost 8 bases, and 13 bases lay in between. The germline gives CDR1 DFQATT, CDR2 SNEGSKA (reference sequence). The CDR3 DNA is TGCAGTGCTAGTCGGGGAGGTTGGGAAAAACTGTTTTTT. Amino acids: CSASRGGWEKLFF.

This clonotype was picked up a small number of times. J is TRBJ1-4 and V is TRBV12-3 or TRBV12-4, with D unclear. The V end was cut by 3 bases, the J end by 5 bases, with 13 bases between. The CDR3 extends over 15 amino acids. The CDR3, as DNA: TGTGCCAGCAGTTTTTCGGTCCGGGGAAATGAAAAACTGTTTTTT. This encodes CASSFSVRGNEKLFF.

The sample holds a few counts of this clonotype. The genes are TRBV20-1 and TRBJ1-1; tentatively, D is TRBD1 (5 bases). Germline loops: CDR1 DFQATT, CDR2 SNEGSKA (reference sequence). The CDR3 has 14 amino acids. Deletions cut 0 bases from V and 1 base from J, with 9 bases between. CDR3 DNA: TGCAGTGCTAGAGATACGACAGAGAACACTGAAGCTTTCTTT. It translates to CSARDTTENTEAFF.

This clonotype was picked up one time. At one boundary the junction diverges from the germline segment, which might be a read error. V is TRBV27 and J is TRBJ1-6; D ambiguous. CDR1 and CDR2 from the germline V gene are MNHEY and SMNVEV (reference sequence). The CDR3 is 14 residues long. CDR3 amino acids: CASRRQVYNSPLHF. DNA of the CDR3: TGTGCCAGCAGGAGGCAGGTTTATAATTCACCCCTCCATTTT.

This clonotype has a count of ten or more. This chain connects TRBV19 to TRBJ2-2; 9 nucleotides agree with TRBD1. Germline V lookup: CDR1 LNHDA, CDR2 SQIVND (reference sequence). With 6 bases clipped from V and 5 bases from J, the junction kept 4 bases outside the gene matches. CDR3 length: 14 amino acids. CDR3 loop: CASRMDRGTGELFF. In DNA form, the CDR3 reads TGTGCCAGTAGGATGGACAGGGGAACCGGGGAGCTGTTTTTT.

This clonotype was detected only a few times. This chain joins TRBV18 and TRBJ2-3, with 7 bases that match TRBD1. CDR1 is KGHSH and CDR2 is LQKENI in the germline V gene. The CDR3 contains 14 residues. The J segment lost 3 bases and the V segment lost 3 bases, leaving 3 bases of the junction unmatched. The CDR3 loop reads CASSPGTATDTQYF. The CDR3 nucleotides are TGTGCCAGCTCACCGGGGACAGCAACAGATACGCAGTATTTT.